A selection of T cell receptor beta chains follows, all from one sample in a study of T cell responses to AZD1222 COVID-19 vaccine. Repertoires were generated with immunoSEQ multiplex PCR, while TCRdb's copy carries only in-frame clones and drops some. The repertoire includes about 140,000 clones, 85% to 90% of them detected once, and 1.5% to 2% sits in the top ten. Sequencing was performed on peripheral blood, taken 28 days after the second AZD1222 dose. Source of these receptors: an adult who received the AZD1222 COVID-19 vaccine. Each CDR3 is given with its conserved first and last residue. The order of the fields is V gene, clone size, D gene, J gene, CDR3 DNA, CDR3 protein. D genes are given only for firm matches. A clone size is listed for some rows: how often the clone was seen (once, few, many), or a class if it is expanded.

TRBV19,NA,NA,TRBJ1-3,TGTGCCAGTAGTTTCCGGGACGGAAGAAACACCATATATTTT,CASSFRDGRNTIYF
TRBV6-2/TRBV6-3,NA,NA,TRBJ1-2,TGTGCCAGCAGCCCCACCGGGTATGGCTACACCTTC,CASSPTGYGYTF
TRBV5-4,NA,TRBD1,TRBJ1-2,TGTGCCAGCAGCGACCGGGACAGGGCAAACTATGGCTACACCTTC,CASSDRDRANYGYTF
TRBV27,NA,NA,TRBJ1-2,TGTGCCAGCAGTCCCGGGGGGATTAACTATGGCTACACCTTC,CASSPGGINYGYTF
TRBV12-5,NA,TRBD2,TRBJ2-1,TGTGCTAGTGGTTCCGGACTAGCGGGCGAGGATGAGCAGTTCTTC,CASGSGLAGEDEQFF
TRBV24-1,NA,NA,TRBJ1-2,TGTGCCACCTCGGGCCCACCGGCGGACTATGGCTACACCTTC,CATSGPPADYGYTF
TRBV4-2,NA,NA,TRBJ2-1,TGTGCCAGCAGCCAAGGTACGGGTTTCTACAATGAGCAGTTCTTC,CASSQGTGFYNEQFF
TRBV29-1,NA,NA,TRBJ1-1,TGCAGCGTTGAGACACCCTGGGACACTGAAGCTTTCTTT,CSVETPWDTEAFF
TRBV7-9,once,NA,TRBJ1-1,TGTGCCAGCAGCTGGCCCCCTTCCGGGACGCTGAACACTGAAGCTTTCTTT,CASSWPPSGTLNTEAFF
TRBV7-2,NA,NA,TRBJ2-2,TGTGCCAGCAGCATCGCGAACACCGGGGAGCTGTTTTTT,CASSIANTGELFF
TRBV11-1,NA,NA,TRBJ2-6,TGTGCCAGCAGCCTCAACCACCTCGGGGCCAACGTCCTGACTTTC,CASSLNHLGANVLTF
TRBV19,NA,TRBD2,TRBJ2-3,TGTGCCAGTAATAGCGGGGGGGCGGGAGATACGCAGTATTTT,CASNSGGAGDTQYF
TRBV7-8,many,TRBD1,TRBJ2-5,TGTGCCAGCAGCTTTACAGGGGGCCGAGAGACCCAGTACTTC,CASSFTGGRETQYF
TRBV7-2,once,NA,TRBJ2-2,TGTGCCAGCAGCTTAGCGCTCGGGAACACCGGGGAGCTGTTTTTT,CASSLALGNTGELFF
TRBV11-2,NA,NA,TRBJ1-5,TGTGCCAGCAGCTATGGGACGGATAGCAATCAGCCCCAGCATTTT,CASSYGTDSNQPQHF
TRBV28,NA,NA,TRBJ1-1,TGTGCCAGCAGTTTCCCGAGTACGAACACTGAAGCTTTCTTT,CASSFPSTNTEAFF
TRBV3-1/TRBV3-2,NA,NA,TRBJ1-1,TGTGCCAGCAGCCCTCTGGGGGCTAGGAACACTGAAGCTTTCTTT,CASSPLGARNTEAFF
TRBV9,NA,NA,TRBJ2-2,TGTGCCAGCAGCGTAGCTCTGGTCGACACCGGGGAGCTGTTTTTT,CASSVALVDTGELFF
TRBV6-5,NA,NA,TRBJ2-3,TGTGCCAGCAGTTATGGCAGGCCGGCCAGCACAGATACGCAGTATTTT,CASSYGRPASTDTQYF
TRBV30,NA,NA,TRBJ1-2,TGTGCCTGGTGGAGGACAGAAGGTGAACGGGGCTACACCTTC,CAWWRTEGERGYTF
TRBV28,NA,TRBD1,TRBJ2-5,TGTGCCAGCAGTCAAATGACAGGGTGGGAGACCCAGTACTTC,CASSQMTGWETQYF
TRBV28,NA,TRBD1,TRBJ1-4,TGTGCCAGCAGCGACAGGGGGCCCGAAAAACTGTTTTTT,CASSDRGPEKLFF
TRBV7-9,few,NA,TRBJ2-3,TGTGCCAGCAGCTCGGACGGGGGACCTACGCAGTATTTT,CASSSDGGPTQYF
TRBV2,NA,TRBD1,TRBJ1-4,TGTGCCAGCAGCTATATAATAATAGGACAGGGGGCACCTAATGAAAAACTGTTTTTT,CASSYIIIGQGAPNEKLFF
TRBV28,NA,NA,TRBJ2-7,TGTGCCAGCAGTTCCCTCAACGAGCAGTACTTC,CASSSLNEQYF
TRBV6-5,once,TRBD1,TRBJ1-2,TGTGCCAGCAGGCCCAGGGGGGCGGACTACTATGGCTACACCTTC,CASRPRGADYYGYTF
TRBV18,NA,NA,TRBJ1-1,TGTGCCAGCTCAACAGCCAACATGAACACTGAAGCTTTCTTT,CASSTANMNTEAFF
TRBV10-2,NA,NA,TRBJ2-4,TGCGCCAGCAGCAAAGACAGCGAAAACATTCAGTACTTC,CASSKDSENIQYF
TRBV7-2,NA,NA,TRBJ2-1,TGTGCCAGCAGCTTGGGCGCAACGCTCCAAGAGGGGGAGCAGTTCTTC,CASSLGATLQEGEQFF
TRBV6-6,NA,NA,TRBJ1-6,TGTGCCAGCAGTCCGCGAGAGGACTTCCCCCTCGGGGCACCCCTCCACTTT,CASSPREDFPLGAPLHF
TRBV7-2,NA,NA,TRBJ1-2,TGTGCCAGCAGCCAAGGGGGGGGGCATAGCTATGGCTACACCTTC,CASSQGGGHSYGYTF
TRBV2,NA,TRBD1,TRBJ1-4,TGTGCCAGCAACATAGACAGGGGGCGTGAAAAACTGTTTTTT,CASNIDRGREKLFF
TRBV6-6,NA,TRBD1,TRBJ1-4,TGTGCCAGCAGTCAAGACAGGGAGACTAATGAAAAACTGTTTTTT,CASSQDRETNEKLFF
TRBV5-6,NA,NA,TRBJ1-2,TGTGCCAGCAGCTTGCCAAAACAGGGCCCCTACACCTTC,CASSLPKQGPYTF
TRBV10-1,few,TRBD2,TRBJ2-1,TGCGCCAGCAGTGAGAAGGCGGGGGGGCCGGATGAGCAGTTCTTC,CASSEKAGGPDEQFF
TRBV28,NA,NA,TRBJ2-2,TGTGCCAGCAGAATATTTAGTCTGACCGGGGAGCTGTTTTTT,CASRIFSLTGELFF
TRBV6-5,NA,TRBD1,TRBJ1-2,TGTGCCAGCAGTCCAGGGGGAGGCTACACCTTC,CASSPGGGYTF
TRBV4-1,NA,NA,TRBJ2-3,TGCGCCAGCAGCCTCATTGGGGGGGGCCGGGATACGCAGTATTTT,CASSLIGGGRDTQYF
TRBV7-8,NA,NA,TRBJ1-5,TGTGCCAGCAGCCTCGGGCAACCCAGCAATCAGCCCCAGCATTTT,CASSLGQPSNQPQHF
TRBV5-1,NA,NA,TRBJ1-6,TGCGCCAGCAGCTTGGAACAGTCTAATTCGCCCCTCCACTTT,CASSLEQSNSPLHF
TRBV7-9,NA,TRBD2,TRBJ2-3,TGTGCCAGCAGCCCACCCCTCGCGGGGGTTACAGATACGCAGTATTTT,CASSPPLAGVTDTQYF
TRBV29-1,NA,NA,TRBJ2-7,TGCAGCGTTGAAGTGGCAGGCTACGAGCAGTACTTC,CSVEVAGYEQYF
TRBV5-6,once,NA,TRBJ1-4,TGTGCCAGCAGCTTTCGGCAACTTGGGGAAAAACTGTTTTTT,CASSFRQLGEKLFF
TRBV6-5,NA,TRBD1,TRBJ1-2,TGTGCCAGCACCCGAGGGGGACAGGTGTTTTCTGGCTACACCTTC,CASTRGGQVFSGYTF
TRBV28,NA,NA,TRBJ2-7,TGTGCCAGCAGTTTGGGGGCTGGAATCGAGCAGTACTTC,CASSLGAGIEQYF
TRBV27,NA,NA,TRBJ1-6,TGTGCCAGCAGTCCCCGCAAATATAATTCACCCCTCCACTTT,CASSPRKYNSPLHF
TRBV12-2,NA,NA,TRBJ1-2,TGTGCAAGTCGCCCCACCGGAAACCAGGGGAAGTATGGCTACACCTTC,CASRPTGNQGKYGYTF
TRBV7-9,NA,NA,TRBJ2-1,TGTGCTAGTAGGACGGCCTCCTACAATGAGCAGTTCTTC,CASRTASYNEQFF